This TCR beta chain was recovered during a study of T cells in Graves' hyperthyroidism and ophthalmopathy. The CDR3 runs 13 residues. Germline V gene lookup returns CDR1 SEHNR and CDR2 FQNEAQ (reference sequence). Trimming stripped 11 bases from V and 1 base from J, with 12 bases between. What was amplified from RNA transcripts were TCR beta CDR3 regions. With the HTBI primer set, the TCR CDR3 went through a first round of RT-PCR. TCRdb ran MiXCR on the multiplex PCR reads and lists one entry per CDR3 protein. The data show 600,000 or so distinct CDR3 sequences, about 45% seen once. A remark on this clonotype: No antigen is known for it.

Study results and caveats: Through a model of 13 V-J features, ophthalmopathy was separated from stable hyperthyroidism.

The chain combines TRBV7-9 with TRBJ1-5; unclear D gene. The sample consisted of peripheral blood or thyroid tissue (not recorded which). The origin of this receptor is a woman younger than 30 with Graves' hyperthyroidism. For the CDR3, the DNA is TGTGCCCTACAAGGGTGGAGCAATCAGCCCCAGCATTTT. It codes for CALQGWSNQPQHF.